The source of this T cell receptor (beta chain) is a study of CXCR3-negative and CXCR3-positive naive CD8 T cells. TRB cDNA libraries were made by UMI-labeled 5' RACE. Reprocessing the 5' RACE reads, TCRdb reports a single entry for every CDR3 protein and omits DNA. The repertoire shows around 60,000 distinct CDR3 sequences; the top ten hold approximately 0.74%. CDR3 length: 17 amino acids. Germline loops: CDR1 LGHNA, CDR2 YSLEER. As concerns this clonotype: Its antigen is still unknown.

Findings and limits, study-wide: Whereas memory cells differed, naive CXCR3-negative and CXCR3-positive cells shared similar TRBV-TRBJ usage. TCR interaction strength was inferred from TRB CDR3 physicochemistry, as CD5 matched across naive subsets. Whereas both naive subsets had comparably high diversity, memory CD8+ cells had much lower diversity. When CXCR3-positive naive cells were set against CXCR3-negative naive cells, the former had more hydrophobic TRB CDR3s.

Naive CD8+ T lymphocytes were specified as CD45RO-CCR7+CD27+CD95-. Specimen: naive CXCR3+ CD8+ T cells from blood. Subset specified: CD45RO-CCR7+CD27+CD95- naive CD8+ T cells expressing CXCR3 (TNR3+). J is TRBJ2-1 and V is TRBV4-3; TCRdb outputs TRBD1, but without DNA this stays unchecked. This clonotype originated in a human donor in good health. Some clones in this sample may be carry-over from other donors' samples. CDR3: CASSQDWGDFSYNEQFF.